This entry features one T cell receptor (beta chain) sequence. The antigen this receptor binds is unknown. The sample holds no much larger clone one base away, and base qualities are not on file. V and J are trimmed by 5 bases and 4 bases, and the gene matches miss 2 bases of the junction. Taken from cysteine to phenylalanine, the CDR3 has 13 residues. Just CDR3 DNA is preserved here, 39 bases in frame from base 1. Per the germline V gene, MRHNA is the CDR1 and SNTAGT is the CDR2. The library was produced with the immunoSEQ multiplex PCR assay. In its TCRdb copy, this immuneACCESS table keeps in-frame sequences only and misses some clones. Where compared with another copy, unresolved V genes explain less than half of these, and the others have no known cause. This sample holds roughly 500,000 clones; about 80% were observed only once. The top ten constitute more than 0.01% of the sample. The data derive from a study of shared T cell receptors in the human thymus (dated by TCRdb to 2020 to 2023). Notes on the research overall: The study examined how self-reactive, shared T-cell receptor alpha chains are generated in the human thymus.

Another study also made use of these data, one on human thymus T cells. Per the second study: The donors were immunologically healthy infants in Finland who had open corrective cardiac surgery for congenital heart defects. Thymus tissue was obtained as surgical resects removed during corrective cardiac surgery. Both the thymic and the peripheral blood repertoires appeared to show biased V and J gene segment usage. According to the related research, thymic TCR repertoires were highly overlapping among unrelated individuals. TCR alpha and beta repertoires from seven to nine infant thymus samples and a few related peripheral blood samples were characterized in the study. The infant donors were roughly 7 to 244 days old, and the cohort included six or seven males and two females. Thymocytes were freed from the tissue by mechanical means and kept at -70 degrees C as pellets of roughly 10-32 million cells. A QIAsymphony instrument was used to extract genomic DNA from frozen cell pellets. The immunoSEQ multiplex PCR assay was used to amplify the TCRB and TCRAD loci from a standardized amount of quality-controlled genomic DNA. The amplicons spanned the V(D)J region and were long enough to cover the CDR3 and allow V and J genes to be identified. Through the commercial immunoSEQ service, the amplicons were sequenced on an Illumina platform. Primer bias and sequencing errors were corrected using previously described methods, and TCRAD and TCRB definitions followed the IMGT database. The repertoires were analysed using immunoSEQ Analyzer 3.0 and VDJTools for basic statistics, V/J segment usage, diversity estimates, rarefaction and pairwise overlap. Chao1, ChaoE, Efron-Thisted, Shannon and inverse Simpson indices were used to estimate diversity, which was also estimated on datasets down-sampled to the smallest sample. For repertoire overlap, CDR3 nucleotide sequence, V gene and J gene had to match strictly, and clustering was done by Jaccard-based multidimensional scaling. On average, thymus samples yielded hundreds of thousands of unique TCRB clonotypes, whereas blood samples yielded 65,000 to 100,000.

Sequencing used thymocytes. The V and J segments used are TRBV6-4 and TRBJ1-5, and 7 bases in between align with TRBD1. The sequence came from a boy in the first two years of life with a congenital heart defect. Donor details come from another sample of the same person, matched by shared clones. The bases are TGTGCCAGCAGTTTGGGACAGAATCAGCCCCAGCATTTT. It encodes CASSLGQNQPQHF.